This TCR beta chain was recorded in a study of T cell responses to AZD1222 COVID-19 vaccine. As for this clone: The antigen is not known.

Some clones are missing from TCRdb's copy, which holds only in-frame ones; the method was immunoSEQ multiplex PCR. This sample has about 100,000 clones; less than 90% occur once, and the top ten carry 15% to 20%. Study observations and caveats: Repertoire sampling occurred only after the peak T cell response.

Germline CDR1 and CDR2: SGHKS and YYEKEE (reference sequence). J lost 5 bases, V lost 6 bases, and 6 bases had no gene match. The CDR3 runs 13 residues. The V gene is TRBV5-5, the J gene TRBJ1-1, with 8 positions matching TRBD1. This receptor was obtained from an adult in good health. The sequencing used peripheral blood, collected on day 0 of AZD1222 vaccination. CDR3 sequence reads: CASNTGGRTEAFF. The CDR3 DNA follows: TGTGCCAGCAACACAGGGGGGAGGACTGAAGCTTTCTTT. The full variable domain, completed using reference TRBV5-5 and TRBJ1-1, is DAGVTQSPTHLIKTRGQQVTLRCSPISGHKSVSWYQQVLGQGPQFIFQYYEKEERGRGNFPDRFSARQFPNYSSELNVNALLLGDSALYLCASNTGGRTEAFFGQGTRLTVV.